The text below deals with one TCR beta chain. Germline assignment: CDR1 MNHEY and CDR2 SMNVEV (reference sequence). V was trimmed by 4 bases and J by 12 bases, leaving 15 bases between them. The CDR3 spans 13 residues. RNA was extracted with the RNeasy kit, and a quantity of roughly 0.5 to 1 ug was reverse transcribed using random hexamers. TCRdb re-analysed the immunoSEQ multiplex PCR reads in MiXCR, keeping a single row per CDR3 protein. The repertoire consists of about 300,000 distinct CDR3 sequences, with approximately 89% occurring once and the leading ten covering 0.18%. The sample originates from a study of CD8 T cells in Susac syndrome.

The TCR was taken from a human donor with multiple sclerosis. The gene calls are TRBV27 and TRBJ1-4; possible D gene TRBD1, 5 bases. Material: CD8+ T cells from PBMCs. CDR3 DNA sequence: TGTGCCAGCAGTTCTAGTTGGCAGGGTGAACTGTTTTTT. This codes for CASSSSWQGELFF.